This T cell receptor (beta chain) was observed in a study of neoadjuvant anti-PD-1 for oral cavity cancer. Whole-study context: Patients without progression got a fourth dose around day 43.

Regarding time point: after neoadjuvant nivolumab, at surgical resection. Germline V gene lookup returns CDR1 SGHNT and CDR2 YENEEA. The ends were cut back, 1 base at V and 6 bases at J, with 9 bases in the middle. CDR3 length: 14 residues. Profiling relied on immunoSEQ multiplex PCR, and the TCRdb table lists in-frame clones only, not all of them. The sample has over 11,000 clones, around 70% seen once. The sequencing here drew on PBMCs, taken after nivolumab (anti-PD-1) treatment. The gene calls are TRBV11-3 and TRBJ2-2; tentative D call: TRBD2 (5 bases). This TCR derives from a person aged 35-79 years with oral cavity squamous cell carcinoma. Written as DNA, the CDR3 is TGTGCCAGCAGCTTAGTTCCCGGGGCCGGGGAGCTGTTTTTT. Amino acids: CASSLVPGAGELFF. Full variable domain (missing parts from reference TRBV11-3 and TRBJ2-2): EAGVVQSPRYKIIEKKQPVAFWCNPISGHNTLYWYLQNLGQGPELLIRYENEEAVDDSQLPKDRFSAERLKGVDSTLKIQPAELGDSAVYLCASSLVPGAGELFFGEGSRLTVL.